Listed below are T cell receptor beta chains from one sample, sequenced in a study of blood T cells in healthy people across ages. TCRdb analysed the 5' RACE reads with MiXCR anew, one entry per CDR3 protein. The data show about 1.6 million distinct CDR3 sequences, about 35% seen once. The sample taken for sequencing was blood. These receptors all come from a woman aged 25-40 years in good health. The CDR3 runs from the conserved cysteine through the conserved F or W. The D gene is left open where the match is weak. Some rows mark clone size as missing; the rest say once, few, many or name a class of expanded clone.

cdr3_length: 15
j_call: TRBJ2-7
v_call: TRBV7-9
d_call: TRBD1
clone_size: few
cdr3_nt: TGTGCCAGCAGTCACCGGGACAGGGATCTCTACGAGCAGTACTTC
cdr3_aa: CASSHRDRDLYEQYF

cdr3_length: 15
j_call: TRBJ2-3
v_call: TRBV5-1
d_call: TRBD2
clone_size: few
cdr3_nt: TGCGCCAGCAGCATTAGCGGGGGGGCCACAGATACGCAGTATTTT
cdr3_aa: CASSISGGATDTQYF

cdr3_length: 12
j_call: TRBJ2-1
v_call: TRBV3-1
d_call: -
clone_size: few
cdr3_nt: TGTGCCAGCAGCCACGGACAGACCCCGGAGTTCTTC
cdr3_aa: CASSHGQTPEFF

cdr3_length: 13
j_call: TRBJ2-7
v_call: TRBV2
d_call: TRBD2
clone_size: -
cdr3_nt: TGTGCCACCTCCCGGGGGGGGATCTACGAGCAGTACTTC
cdr3_aa: CATSRGGIYEQYF

cdr3_length: 17
j_call: TRBJ2-1
v_call: TRBV28
d_call: TRBD2
clone_size: -
cdr3_nt: TGTGCCAGCAGTTCAGCGGGACTAGCGGGGCGGGGAGATGAGCAGTTCTTC
cdr3_aa: CASSSAGLAGRGDEQFF

cdr3_length: 15
j_call: TRBJ1-1
v_call: TRBV6-2/TRBV6-3
d_call: TRBD1
clone_size: -
cdr3_nt: TGTGCCAGCAGTTACCCCGGGACAGGGGAGGAGTGGGCTTTCTTT
cdr3_aa: CASSYPGTGEEWAFF

cdr3_length: 14
j_call: TRBJ2-7
v_call: TRBV7-9
d_call: -
clone_size: -
cdr3_nt: TGTGCCAGCAGCACCAGACCCACGGCCAACGAGCAGTACTTC
cdr3_aa: CASSTRPTANEQYF

cdr3_length: 15
j_call: TRBJ2-1
v_call: TRBV20-1
d_call: TRBD2
clone_size: -
cdr3_nt: TGCAGTGCTAGAGCCATGAGCGGGGCGTACAATGAGCAGTTCTTC
cdr3_aa: CSARAMSGAYNEQFF

cdr3_length: 17
j_call: TRBJ1-4
v_call: TRBV4-1
d_call: -
clone_size: once
cdr3_nt: TGCGCCAGCAGCCATGGCACAGGAAAGACGGCAATGGGAAAACTGTTTTTT
cdr3_aa: CASSHGTGKTAMGKLFF

cdr3_length: 15
j_call: TRBJ2-2
v_call: TRBV3-1
d_call: -
clone_size: -
cdr3_nt: TGTGCCAGCAGCTCCTCATGGGGCAGGGCCGGGGAGCTGTTTTTT
cdr3_aa: CASSSSWGRAGELFF

cdr3_length: 13
j_call: TRBJ1-1
v_call: TRBV9
d_call: TRBD1
clone_size: -
cdr3_nt: TGTGCCACCTCACAGGGGGAGCTTACCGAAGCTTTCTTT
cdr3_aa: CATSQGELTEAFF

cdr3_length: 18
j_call: TRBJ1-1
v_call: TRBV7-9
d_call: TRBD1
clone_size: few
cdr3_nt: TGTGCCAGCAGCCCCAAGTGGGGACAGGGGGCGCGGAGGACTGAAGCTTTCTTT
cdr3_aa: CASSPKWGQGARRTEAFF

cdr3_length: 14
j_call: TRBJ2-7
v_call: TRBV20-1
d_call: -
clone_size: many
cdr3_nt: TGCAGTGCTACCGGGACCGCAAGCTCCTACGAGCAGTACTTC
cdr3_aa: CSATGTASSYEQYF

cdr3_length: 13
j_call: TRBJ2-5
v_call: TRBV6-5
d_call: -
clone_size: -
cdr3_nt: TGTGCCAGCAGTTATCGGGGCCCCGAGACCCAGTACTTC
cdr3_aa: CASSYRGPETQYF

cdr3_length: 14
j_call: TRBJ2-7
v_call: TRBV5-4
d_call: -
clone_size: -
cdr3_nt: TGTGCCGGGCACCGGGACGCTGACTCCTACGAGCAGTACTTC
cdr3_aa: CAGHRDADSYEQYF

cdr3_length: 15
j_call: TRBJ1-2
v_call: TRBV18
d_call: TRBD1
clone_size: -
cdr3_nt: TGTGCCAGCTCACCACCCGACAGGGAGATGGGGGGCTACACCTTC
cdr3_aa: CASSPPDREMGGYTF

cdr3_length: 15
j_call: TRBJ1-6
v_call: TRBV7-3
d_call: TRBD1
clone_size: -
cdr3_nt: TGTGCCAGCAGCAGACTCGGGACAGGGAATTCACCCCTCCACTTT
cdr3_aa: CASSRLGTGNSPLHF

cdr3_length: 16
j_call: TRBJ2-3
v_call: TRBV6-2/TRBV6-3
d_call: TRBD2
clone_size: few
cdr3_nt: TGTGCCAGCAGTTCCGTCCTAGCGGGAAGCACAGATACGCAGTATTTT
cdr3_aa: CASSSVLAGSTDTQYF

cdr3_length: 14
j_call: TRBJ1-4
v_call: TRBV6-6
d_call: -
clone_size: -
cdr3_nt: TGTGCCAGCAGTTACTCGAGGGAGGGTGAAAAACTGTTTTTT
cdr3_aa: CASSYSREGEKLFF

cdr3_length: 14
j_call: TRBJ1-6
v_call: TRBV4-1
d_call: -
clone_size: few
cdr3_nt: TGCGCCAGCAGCCACAGGGAAAATAATTCACCCCTCCACTTT
cdr3_aa: CASSHRENNSPLHF

cdr3_length: 12
j_call: TRBJ1-1
v_call: TRBV29-1
d_call: TRBD1
clone_size: -
cdr3_nt: TGCAGCGCAGACAGGGAGCGCACTGAAGCTTTCTTT
cdr3_aa: CSADRERTEAFF

cdr3_length: 17
j_call: TRBJ2-1
v_call: TRBV6-1
d_call: -
clone_size: -
cdr3_nt: TGTGTCAGTCGAACTCCTCAGGGCTCGAGCTCCTACAACGAGCAGTTCTTC
cdr3_aa: CVSRTPQGSSSYNEQFF

cdr3_length: 15
j_call: TRBJ2-7
v_call: TRBV25-1
d_call: -
clone_size: -
cdr3_nt: TGTGCCAGCAGTGTTCCAAGGGGCTTGGACTACGAGCAGTACTTC
cdr3_aa: CASSVPRGLDYEQYF

cdr3_length: 16
j_call: TRBJ2-3
v_call: TRBV7-2
d_call: TRBD2
clone_size: -
cdr3_nt: TGTGCCAGCAGCTTCACTAGCGGGGGGGGCACAGATACGCAGTATTTT
cdr3_aa: CASSFTSGGGTDTQYF

cdr3_length: 13
j_call: TRBJ1-2
v_call: TRBV6-5
d_call: -
clone_size: -
cdr3_nt: TGTGCCAGCAGTTACGAAAGGAACTATGGCTACACCTTC
cdr3_aa: CASSYERNYGYTF

cdr3_length: 14
j_call: TRBJ2-7
v_call: TRBV20-1
d_call: -
clone_size: -
cdr3_nt: TGCAGTGCTAGAAGAGTAGCCGGAGGCGCCGAGCAGTACTTC
cdr3_aa: CSARRVAGGAEQYF

cdr3_length: 14
j_call: TRBJ1-5
v_call: TRBV18
d_call: -
clone_size: -
cdr3_nt: TGTGCCAGCTCACCGACAGTTAGCAATCAGCCCCAGCATTTT
cdr3_aa: CASSPTVSNQPQHF

cdr3_length: 15
j_call: TRBJ1-1
v_call: TRBV27
d_call: -
clone_size: -
cdr3_nt: TGTGCCAGCAAACAAAGGGAGGGGATGAACACTGAAGCTTTCTTT
cdr3_aa: CASKQREGMNTEAFF

cdr3_length: 17
j_call: TRBJ2-1
v_call: TRBV6-6
d_call: TRBD2
clone_size: once
cdr3_nt: TGTGCCAGCAGTTACTACCCCGGGACTAGCCGCAACAATGAGCAGTTCTTC
cdr3_aa: CASSYYPGTSRNNEQFF

cdr3_length: 15
j_call: TRBJ2-1
v_call: TRBV9
d_call: TRBD2
clone_size: many
cdr3_nt: TGTGCCAGCAGCGATCGGACTAGCGGATTCAATGAGCAGTTCTTC
cdr3_aa: CASSDRTSGFNEQFF

cdr3_length: 16
j_call: TRBJ2-5
v_call: TRBV10-3
d_call: TRBD1
clone_size: -
cdr3_nt: TGTACCATCAGTGAGTCACCCGGACAGGCCGAAGAGACCCAGTACTTC
cdr3_aa: CTISESPGQAEETQYF

cdr3_length: 14
j_call: TRBJ1-4
v_call: TRBV28
d_call: -
clone_size: few
cdr3_nt: TGTGCCAGCAGTTGGCATACCTGGGGCGAAAAACTGTTTTTT
cdr3_aa: CASSWHTWGEKLFF

cdr3_length: 13
j_call: TRBJ2-1
v_call: TRBV28
d_call: -
clone_size: -
cdr3_nt: TGTGCCAGCAGCTTCCTCATAGGCAATGAGCAGTTCTTC
cdr3_aa: CASSFLIGNEQFF